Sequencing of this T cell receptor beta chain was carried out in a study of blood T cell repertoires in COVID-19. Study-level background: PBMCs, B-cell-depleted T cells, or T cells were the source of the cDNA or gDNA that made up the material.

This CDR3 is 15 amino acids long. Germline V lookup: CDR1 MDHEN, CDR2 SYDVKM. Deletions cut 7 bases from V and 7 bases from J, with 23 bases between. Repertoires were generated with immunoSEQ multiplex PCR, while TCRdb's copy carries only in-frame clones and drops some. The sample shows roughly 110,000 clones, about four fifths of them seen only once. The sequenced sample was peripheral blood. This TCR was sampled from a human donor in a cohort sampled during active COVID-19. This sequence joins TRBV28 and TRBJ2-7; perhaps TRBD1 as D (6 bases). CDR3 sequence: CASMDRSAVGREQYF. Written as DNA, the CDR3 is TGTGCCAGCATGGACAGATCCGCAGTCGGACGGGAGCAGTACTTC.